Listed below are T cell receptor beta chains from one sample, sequenced in a study of cytomegalovirus exposure and HLA in healthy donors. The assay was immunoSEQ multiplex PCR, and TCRdb's table has in-frame clones only and misses some. The sample yields some 130,000 clones, roughly 78% seen once. Sequences were obtained from PBMCs. These receptors all stem from a man in his forties or fifties in good health and CMV-seropositive. The CDR3 runs from the conserved cysteine through the conserved F or W. The D gene is left open where the match is weak. Clone size is given for some rows only: seen once, a few or many times, or a class if the clone is expanded.

v_call	clone_size	j_call	d_call	cdr3_aa
TRBV19	.	TRBJ2-7	.	CASSIGRSYEQYF
TRBV2	.	TRBJ1-2	.	CASSEAGAGTYYGYTF
TRBV15	once	TRBJ1-1	TRBD1	CATSRPGGKANTEAFF
TRBV2	.	TRBJ2-3	TRBD2	CASSGLAGGTDTQYF
TRBV15	.	TRBJ2-5	.	CATSRDKGQAQYF
TRBV7-6	few	TRBJ1-2	.	CASSFGGGDYGYTF
TRBV4-3	.	TRBJ2-5	.	CASSQDFGGSQYF
TRBV9	.	TRBJ2-3	TRBD2	CASSVEAGGPWDTQYF
TRBV7-9	.	TRBJ2-7	TRBD2	CASSWGGSPYEQYF
TRBV7-2	.	TRBJ1-4	.	CASSFSGATNEKLFF
TRBV19	.	TRBJ1-2	TRBD1	CASSIPGTGGLLGYTF
TRBV2	few	TRBJ1-6	TRBD1	CASRPDRGSGNSPLHF
TRBV29-1	few	TRBJ2-7	.	CSVVGSSYEQYF
TRBV7-9	few	TRBJ2-2	.	CASSSAPERGELFF
TRBV9	.	TRBJ1-1	.	CASSAKTGNTEAFF
TRBV27	.	TRBJ2-5	TRBD2	CASSLSGPGLAGVWETQYF
TRBV4-3	.	TRBJ1-2	.	CASSQDGRNYGYTF
TRBV21-1	.	TRBJ2-4	.	CASPGTSGPSSAKNIQYF
TRBV6-1	.	TRBJ1-2	.	CASSVSQSVLYGYTF
TRBV2	.	TRBJ2-1	.	CASSLRLEFSNEQFF
TRBV29-1	.	TRBJ1-1	.	CSVQGMNTEAFF
TRBV9	.	TRBJ2-7	TRBD1	CASSATGQGRGEQYF
TRBV18	.	TRBJ1-4	.	CASSPSRVGRNEKLFF
TRBV6-5	.	TRBJ2-3	TRBD1	CASTTGQGRPDTQYF
TRBV2	.	TRBJ2-2	TRBD2	CASSERASGYTGELFF
TRBV18	.	TRBJ2-1	.	CASSPVGLAVGGRYNEQFF
TRBV6-1	.	TRBJ2-3	TRBD1	CASSEGTGGWTDTQYF
TRBV7-9	.	TRBJ1-2	.	CASSAIVGDYGGYTF
TRBV6-5	.	TRBJ1-2	TRBD1	CASSYSGRGAYTF
TRBV7-9	.	TRBJ1-5	TRBD1	CASSLGGQGLINQPQHF
TRBV4-2	.	TRBJ2-1	TRBD2	CASSPTGTSGGKGYNEQFF
TRBV19	once	TRBJ1-5	.	CASSTRELGNQPQHF
TRBV5-1	.	TRBJ1-2	.	CASSLDGGSGGYTF
TRBV18	.	TRBJ2-2	.	CASSPVGSPNTGELFF
TRBV6-5	few	TRBJ2-7	TRBD1	CASRPGTGDGYEQYF
TRBV29-1	.	TRBJ1-5	.	CSVGGRGQGEPQHF
TRBV25-1	.	TRBJ1-2	.	CASSDLTANYGYTF
TRBV5-4	.	TRBJ1-1	TRBD1	CASSLDRGMNTEAFF
TRBV7-2	.	TRBJ1-5	.	CASSSRAGYQPQHF
TRBV6-6	few	TRBJ2-6	.	CASSFGKSGANVLTF
TRBV4-2	.	TRBJ2-1	TRBD2	CASSPGTSGVNEQFF
TRBV7-2	.	TRBJ2-3	TRBD2	CASSLSGSGIPDTQYF
TRBV9	.	TRBJ1-1	.	CASSAFPNTEAFF
TRBV18	.	TRBJ2-1	.	CASSPRTASSSYNEQFF
TRBV11-3	.	TRBJ2-5	.	CASSLDRPGETQYF
TRBV29-1	.	TRBJ1-1	TRBD1	CSVLTGVKGMLYTEAFF
TRBV28	.	TRBJ2-2	.	CASTSSGGTGELFF
TRBV9	.	TRBJ2-2	.	CASSVEAVNTGELFF
TRBV27	once	TRBJ1-5	TRBD1	CASSDRGGQPQHF
TRBV4-1	.	TRBJ2-3	.	CASSQAGSTDTQYF
TRBV28	.	TRBJ1-1	.	CASSSRGSRTEAFF
TRBV27	.	TRBJ1-2	.	CASSLSGGRGYTF
TRBV2	.	TRBJ1-2	.	CASSEQGQIYGYTF